This TCR beta chain was sequenced during a study of CD8 T cells in ankylosing spondylitis. It was by quantitative 5'-RACE with molecular barcodes that TCR beta libraries were made. MiXCR was run by TCRdb on the 5' RACE reads, yielding one entry per CDR3 protein. Of around 770,000 distinct CDR3 sequences listed, about 10% were seen once; the top ten hold approximately 0.5%. This clonotype appeared a few times. Its specificity is not known. Study-wide results and caveats: Clones linked to disease were reported to show significant enrichment in matched ankylosing spondylitis synovial fluid. Previously reported in reactive arthritis synovial fluid and blood were some of the motif variants. Blood of patients with ankylosing spondylitis appeared to be characterized by a TCR beta motif of eight highly homologous variants.

The CDR3 is 14 amino acids. CDR1 is SGHKS, CDR2 YYEKEE, per germline (reference sequence). V lost 6 bases to trimming and J lost 0 bases, with 12 bases between them. The chain recombines TRBV5-5 with TRBJ2-5, with TRBD1 as a possible D gene (6 bases). The sample consisted of blood, either unsorted or a sorted T cell fraction (not recorded which). This clonotype originated in a male donor with ankylosing spondylitis. CDR3 protein: CASTHDRYQETQYF. CDR3 coding DNA: TGTGCCAGCACCCACGACAGGTACCAAGAGACCCAGTACTTC.